Listed below are T cell receptor beta chains from one sample, sequenced in a study of T cell changes during pregnancy in multiple sclerosis. This table comes from immunoSEQ multiplex PCR, and its TCRdb copy is limited to in-frame clones, with some not included. The repertoire holds 37,000 or so clones, approximately 94% seen once, with approximately 1.7% in the top ten. Specimen: peripheral blood, collected in the third trimester of pregnancy. The receptors shown here come from a female donor with multiple sclerosis, enrolled in a pregnancy study. CDR3s include the opening cysteine and the closing phenylalanine or tryptophan. A D gene is named only where the DNA matches it firmly. Where a row states a size, it is once, few, many or the class of an expanded clone; other rows omit it.

>NA|TRBJ2-1|TRBD2|TRBV5-8
CASSLGTSGIFYNEQFF
TGTGCCAGCAGCTTGGGGACTAGCGGAATCTTCTACAATGAGCAGTTCTTC
>NA|TRBJ2-7|TRBD1|TRBV7-2
CAGSYGDRGSHEQYF
TGTGCCGGCAGCTACGGGGACAGGGGGTCCCACGAGCAGTACTTC
>NA|TRBJ1-1|NA|TRBV7-9
CASSPLGEGEAFF
TGTGCCAGCAGCCCCTTGGGGGAGGGGGAAGCTTTCTTT
>NA|TRBJ1-2|TRBD1|TRBV9
CASSPWGTRDRGGGYTF
TGTGCCAGCAGCCCGTGGGGGACCCGGGACAGGGGGGGCGGCTACACCTTC
>NA|TRBJ2-3|NA|TRBV28
CASSLPGTTDTQYF
TGTGCCAGCAGTTTACCCGGGACTACAGATACGCAGTATTTT
>NA|TRBJ2-1|NA|TRBV11-2
CASSPGMWGLNEQFF
TGTGCCAGCAGCCCAGGGATGTGGGGACTCAATGAGCAGTTCTTC
>NA|TRBJ1-1|TRBD1|TRBV5-1
CASSLYRDRGGAGEAFF
TGCGCCAGCAGCTTGTACCGGGACAGGGGGGGAGCCGGTGAAGCTTTCTTT
>NA|TRBJ2-4|TRBD2|TRBV14
CASSRTTAGTTYF
TGTGCCAGCAGCCGTACCACGGCCGGGACTACGTACTTC
>NA|TRBJ2-1|TRBD2|TRBV9
CASSVDSSAGVVNEQFF
TGTGCCAGCAGCGTAGATAGCTCGGCGGGAGTGGTCAATGAGCAGTTCTTC
>NA|TRBJ2-3|NA|TRBV6-6
CASSYSAGITDTQYF
TGTGCCAGCAGTTACTCCGCAGGGATCACAGATACGCAGTATTTT
>once|TRBJ1-2|TRBD1|TRBV5-4
CASSPGQPDNYGYTF
TGTGCCAGCAGCCCGGGACAGCCAGATAACTATGGCTACACCTTC
>NA|TRBJ1-5|NA|TRBV5-4
CASSSGGNQPQHF
TGTGCCAGCAGCAGTGGAGGGAATCAGCCCCAGCATTTT
>NA|TRBJ2-7|NA|TRBV28
CASSKENAGEQYF
TGTGCCAGCAGTAAAGAAAACGCGGGGGAGCAGTACTTC
>NA|TRBJ1-1|TRBD1|TRBV30
CAWRHRDREAEAFF
TGTGCCTGGAGACACCGGGACAGGGAGGCTGAAGCTTTCTTT
>NA|TRBJ2-7|NA|TRBV7-8
CASSLRRAEQYF
TGTGCCAGCAGCTTACGCAGGGCTGAGCAGTACTTC
>NA|TRBJ2-7|TRBD1|TRBV28
CASTRDREQQYF
TGTGCCAGCACCCGGGACAGGGAACAGCAGTACTTC
>NA|TRBJ2-2|TRBD2|TRBV2
CASGAGGPPGELFF
TGTGCCAGCGGCGCGGGAGGGCCTCCCGGGGAGCTGTTTTTT
>once|TRBJ1-4|NA|TRBV11-2
CASSLVGGREKLFF
TGTGCCAGCAGCTTAGTAGGAGGGAGGGAAAAACTGTTTTTT
>NA|TRBJ2-1|TRBD2|TRBV28
CASSSPTSTPVVEFF
TGTGCCAGCAGTTCTCCGACTAGCACCCCAGTGGTGGAGTTCTTC
>NA|TRBJ2-1|TRBD2|TRBV19
CASSKGLAIYNEQFF
TGTGCCAGTAGTAAGGGACTAGCGATTTACAATGAGCAGTTCTTC
>NA|TRBJ2-5|NA|TRBV25-1
CASSEWGRETQYF
TGTGCCAGCAGTGAATGGGGCAGGGAGACCCAGTACTTC
>NA|TRBJ1-3|TRBD1|TRBV11-2
CASSLERQGVGNTIYF
TGTGCCAGCAGCTTAGAGCGGCAGGGGGTCGGAAACACCATATATTTT
>NA|TRBJ1-2|NA|TRBV19
CASSRKDTPNYGYTF
TGTGCCAGTAGTAGGAAGGACACCCCTAACTATGGCTACACCTTC
>NA|TRBJ1-1|NA|TRBV7-8
CASRPVETEAFF
TGTGCCAGCAGACCGGTAGAAACTGAAGCTTTCTTT
>once|TRBJ1-3|TRBD1|TRBV18
CASSLEQGTGNTIYF
TGTGCCAGCTCACTCGAACAGGGGACTGGAAACACCATATATTTT